Listed below are T cell receptor beta chains from one sample, sequenced in a study of early T cells in non-severe SARS-CoV-2 infection. TCRdb recomputed calls from the 5' RACE reads with MiXCR, one row per CDR3 protein. In the table there are 35,000 to 45,000 distinct CDR3 sequences, nearly 6% of which are singletons. Sequenced sample: whole blood. Receptors were obtained from an adult who was a healthcare worker with PCR-confirmed SARS-CoV-2 infection or an uninfected control (not recorded which). Both conserved end residues are part of each CDR3. The D gene is left open where the match is weak. Some rows have no size entry. The others give once, few or many, or a class for an expanded clone.

many,.,TRBV25-1,TRBJ1-6,TGTGCCAGCAAGGCAGGGGTAAATAATTCACCCCTCCACTTT,CASKAGVNNSPLHF
many,TRBD2,TRBV4-1,TRBJ2-3,TGCGCCAGCATGGGACCAAAACTAGCGGGAGGGATAGATACGCAGTATTTT,CASMGPKLAGGIDTQYF
.,.,TRBV6-6,TRBJ1-3,TGTGCCAGCAGTGCGATTCCTGGAAACACCATATATTTT,CASSAIPGNTIYF
many,TRBD1,TRBV6-5,TRBJ1-1,TGTGCCAGCAGCTCAGACAGGGGGCGCGGGAACACTGAAGCTTTTTTT,CASSSDRGRGNTEAFF
many,.,TRBV21-1,TRBJ1-2,TGTGCCAGCAGCGATTGGGACAGGGGAAGTCATGGCTACACCTTC,CASSDWDRGSHGYTF
many,.,TRBV18,TRBJ1-5,TGTGCCAGCTCACCACTAGGACAGAGCAATCAGCCCCAGCATTTT,CASSPLGQSNQPQHF
many,.,TRBV6-5,TRBJ1-5,TGTGCCAGCAGTGCTGAAAATCAGCCCCAGCATTTT,CASSAENQPQHF
many,.,TRBV30,TRBJ2-6,TGTGCCTGGAGATTGGGCAACTCTGGGGCCAACGTCCTGACTTTC,CAWRLGNSGANVLTF
many,.,TRBV7-9,TRBJ1-1,TGTGCCAGCAGCTTAGCTCCCCAAGATGACACTGAAGCTTTCTTT,CASSLAPQDDTEAFF
many,.,TRBV6-6,TRBJ1-5,TGTGCCAGCAGTCAACGACAGAGGGGCCAGCCCCAGCATTTT,CASSQRQRGQPQHF
many,.,TRBV19,TRBJ2-3,TGTGCCAGTAGCCGGGGTAGTGGCACAGATACGCAGTATTTT,CASSRGSGTDTQYF
.,TRBD1,TRBV12-3/TRBV12-4,TRBJ1-1,TGTGCCAGCAGTTTGGGACAGGGCACTGAAGCTTTCTTT,CASSLGQGTEAFF
many,.,TRBV11-1,TRBJ2-2,TGTGCCAGCAGCTCGCAGGGGGGAAGCGCAAACACCGGGGAGCTGTTTTTT,CASSSQGGSANTGELFF
many,.,TRBV3-1,TRBJ1-6,TGTGCCAGCAGCCGGACAGCTAGAGCCAGCTCCTATAATTCACCCCTCCACTTT,CASSRTARASSYNSPLHF
many,.,TRBV7-9,TRBJ2-7,TGTGCCAGCACTAGGCAGGGGCCTCCTTACGAGCAGTACTTC,CASTRQGPPYEQYF
few,TRBD2,TRBV27,TRBJ2-5,TGTGCCAGCAGTCCCCTCACGGGAGGACTCGAAACTAAAGAGACCCAGTACTTC,CASSPLTGGLETKETQYF
.,TRBD1,TRBV20-1,TRBJ2-7,TGCAGTGCTAGGGCGGACAGGGGGGGCTACGAGCAGTACTTC,CSARADRGGYEQYF
many,TRBD2,TRBV24-1,TRBJ2-5,TGTGCCACCAGTAGACCGGGACTACAAGAGACCCAGTACTTC,CATSRPGLQETQYF
many,.,TRBV6-6,TRBJ1-2,TGTGCCAGCAGTTACTCCGGGACTGGGGTTGATGGCTACACCTTC,CASSYSGTGVDGYTF
many,TRBD1,TRBV2,TRBJ2-4,TGTGCCAGCAGTGACCGGGACAGTCAGTACTTC,CASSDRDSQYF
.,.,TRBV3-1,TRBJ2-1,TGTGCCAGCAAGGGGAACTCCTACAATGAGCAGTTCTTC,CASKGNSYNEQFF
few,.,TRBV7-9,TRBJ2-2,TGTGCCAGCAGACCAGGAAGCCCCCAAAACACCGGGGAGCTGTTTTTT,CASRPGSPQNTGELFF
few,TRBD2,TRBV7-6,TRBJ2-1,TGTGCCAGCAGCACACCCGCCGGGACTAGCGACGTGTACAATGAGCAGTTCTTC,CASSTPAGTSDVYNEQFF
.,TRBD1,TRBV29-1,TRBJ1-2,TGCAGCGCGCTGCAGGGGGCATCTGGCTACACCTTC,CSALQGASGYTF
many,TRBD1,TRBV5-1,TRBJ2-2,TGCGCCAGCAGCACGCCGGGACAGGGCACCGGGGAGCTGTTTTTT,CASSTPGQGTGELFF
.,.,TRBV7-9,TRBJ2-1,TGTGCCAGCAGCCCTCCCCAGGGTGAGGAGAAAAATGAGCAGTTCTTC,CASSPPQGEEKNEQFF